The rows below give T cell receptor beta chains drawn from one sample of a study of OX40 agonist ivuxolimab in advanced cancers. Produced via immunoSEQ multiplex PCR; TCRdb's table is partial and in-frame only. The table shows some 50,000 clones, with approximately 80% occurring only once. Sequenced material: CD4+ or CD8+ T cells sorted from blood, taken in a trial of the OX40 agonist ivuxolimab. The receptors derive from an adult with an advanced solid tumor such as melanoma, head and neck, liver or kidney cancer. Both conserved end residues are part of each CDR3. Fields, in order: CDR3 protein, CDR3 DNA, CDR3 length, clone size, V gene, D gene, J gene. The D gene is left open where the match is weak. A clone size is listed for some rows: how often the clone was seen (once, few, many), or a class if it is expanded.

CDR3: CASSTGGYEQYF; DNA: TGTGCCAGCAGCACCGGGGGGTACGAGCAGTACTTC; length: 12; size: once; V: TRBV27; D: TRBD2; J: TRBJ2-7
CDR3: CASSLAGGVYGYTF; DNA: TGTGCCAGCAGCTTAGCGGGGGGGGTATATGGCTACACCTTC; length: 14; size: .; V: TRBV7-6; D: .; J: TRBJ1-2
CDR3: CASSQVGPGGFQETQYF; DNA: TGCGCCAGCAGCCAAGTAGGCCCGGGGGGCTTCCAAGAGACCCAGTACTTC; length: 17; size: few; V: TRBV4-1; D: .; J: TRBJ2-5
CDR3: CASSLSSYNEQFF; DNA: TGTGCCAGCAGTTTGAGCTCCTACAATGAGCAGTTCTTC; length: 13; size: .; V: TRBV6-5; D: .; J: TRBJ2-1
CDR3: CASSRNSGTGGYEQFF; DNA: TGCGCCAGCAGCCGGAATTCCGGGACAGGGGGCTATGAGCAGTTCTTC; length: 16; size: .; V: TRBV4-1; D: TRBD1; J: TRBJ2-1
CDR3: CASQGNTEAFF; DNA: TGTGCCAGCCAGGGCAACACTGAAGCTTTCTTT; length: 11; size: few; V: TRBV6-6; D: .; J: TRBJ1-1
CDR3: CASNAGSDVNEKLFF; DNA: TGTGCCAGCAACGCCGGCTCTGATGTTAATGAAAAACTGTTTTTT; length: 15; size: .; V: TRBV28; D: .; J: TRBJ1-4
CDR3: CASSPDTANQPQHF; DNA: TGTGCCAGCAGTCCCGACACCGCCAATCAGCCCCAGCATTTT; length: 14; size: .; V: TRBV27; D: .; J: TRBJ1-5
CDR3: CASSSGENTEAFF; DNA: TGTGCCAGCAGCTCAGGGGAGAACACTGAAGCTTTCTTT; length: 13; size: .; V: TRBV21-1; D: .; J: TRBJ1-1
CDR3: CASSQVGLGSPLHF; DNA: TGTGCCAGCAGTCAAGTGGGGCTAGGTTCACCCCTCCACTTT; length: 14; size: once; V: TRBV28; D: .; J: TRBJ1-6
CDR3: CASSLEGHPWVF; DNA: TGTGCCAGCAGCTTGGAGGGGCATCCGTGGGTCTTT; length: 12; size: .; V: TRBV5-6; D: .; J: TRBJ1-1
CDR3: CASSDSAANTGELFF; DNA: TGTGCCAGCTCGGACTCGGCCGCGAACACCGGGGAGCTGTTTTTT; length: 15; size: .; V: TRBV28; D: .; J: TRBJ2-2
CDR3: CASSLDGAADTQYF; DNA: TGTGCCAGCAGTTTAGATGGGGCTGCAGATACGCAGTATTTT; length: 14; size: .; V: TRBV28; D: .; J: TRBJ2-3